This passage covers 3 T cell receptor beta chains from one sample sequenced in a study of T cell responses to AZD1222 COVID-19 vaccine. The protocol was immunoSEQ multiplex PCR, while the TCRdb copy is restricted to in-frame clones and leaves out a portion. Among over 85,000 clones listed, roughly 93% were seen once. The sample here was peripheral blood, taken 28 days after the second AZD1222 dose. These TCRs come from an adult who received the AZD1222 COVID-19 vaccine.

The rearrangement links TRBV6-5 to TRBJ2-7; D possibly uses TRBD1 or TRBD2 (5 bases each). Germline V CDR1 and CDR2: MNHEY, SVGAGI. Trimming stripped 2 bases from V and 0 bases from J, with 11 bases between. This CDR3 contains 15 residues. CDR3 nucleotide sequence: TGTGCCAGCAGTTACGGGGACGGAAGCTCCTACGAGCAGTACTTC. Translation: CASSYGDGSSYEQYF.

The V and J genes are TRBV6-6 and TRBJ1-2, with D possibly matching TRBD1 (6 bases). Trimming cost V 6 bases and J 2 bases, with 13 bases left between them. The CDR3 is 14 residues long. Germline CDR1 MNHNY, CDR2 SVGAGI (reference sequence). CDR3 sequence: CASSMTGENYGYTF. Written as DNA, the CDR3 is TGTGCCAGCAGCATGACAGGAGAGAACTATGGCTACACCTTC.

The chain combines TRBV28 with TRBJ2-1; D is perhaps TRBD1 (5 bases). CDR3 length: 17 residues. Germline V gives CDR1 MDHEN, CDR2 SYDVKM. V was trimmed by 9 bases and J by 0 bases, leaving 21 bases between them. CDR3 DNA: TGTGCCAGTAGGGGCCCGACGCAGGGTCACTCCTACAATGAGCAGTTCTTC. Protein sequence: CASRGPTQGHSYNEQFF.